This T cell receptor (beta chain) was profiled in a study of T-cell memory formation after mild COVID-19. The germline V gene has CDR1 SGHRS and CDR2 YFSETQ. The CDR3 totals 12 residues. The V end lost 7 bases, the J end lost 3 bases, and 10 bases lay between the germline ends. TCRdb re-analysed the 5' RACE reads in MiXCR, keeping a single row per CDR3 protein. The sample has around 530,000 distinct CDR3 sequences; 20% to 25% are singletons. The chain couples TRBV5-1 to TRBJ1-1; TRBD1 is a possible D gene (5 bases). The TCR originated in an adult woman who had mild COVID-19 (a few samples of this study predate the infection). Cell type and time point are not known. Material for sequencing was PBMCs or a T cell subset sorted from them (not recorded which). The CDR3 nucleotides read TGCGCCAGCCGGAAGGGGTACACTGAAGCTTTCTTT. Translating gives CASRKGYTEAFF. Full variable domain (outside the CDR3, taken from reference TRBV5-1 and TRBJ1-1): KAGVTQTPRYLIKTRGQQVTLSCSPISGHRSVSWYQQTPGQGLQFLFEYFSETQRNKGNFPGRFSGRQFSNSRSEMNVSTLELGDSALYLCASRKGYTEAFFGQGTRLTVV.